These 17 T cell receptor beta chains originate from one sample sequenced in a study of blood T cell repertoires in COVID-19. Sequencing used immunoSEQ multiplex PCR; TCRdb keeps in-frame clones, though not all of them. In the table there are 110,000 to 150,000 clones, around four fifths of which are singletons. The sample was peripheral blood. These receptors all stem from an elderly woman with acute or convalescent COVID-19.

The chain uses TRBV7-9 and TRBJ1-1; perhaps TRBD1 as D (6 bases). Germline CDR1 reads SEHNR; CDR2 reads FQNEAQ (reference sequence). This CDR3 region has 13 residues. V was trimmed by 5 bases and J by 5 bases, leaving 12 bases between them. CDR3 coding DNA: TGTGCCAGCAGCCCTGGGGGCGGAACTGAAGCTTTCTTT. This sequence encodes CASSPGGGTEAFF.

The rearrangement links TRBV19 to TRBJ2-4, with 9 bases fitting TRBD1. CDR3 length: 18 residues. Trimming removed 7 bases from V and 1 base from J; junction bases left unmatched: 14. The germline CDR1 and CDR2 sequences are LNHDA and SQIVND (reference sequence). Here the CDR3 DNA reads TGTGCCAGTACCACCCTAATTGGACAGGGGAACGCCAAAAACATTCAGTACTTC. The encoded protein is CASTTLIGQGNAKNIQYF. The full variable domain, its missing parts supplied by reference TRBV19 and TRBJ2-4, is DGGITQSPKYLFRKEGQNVTLSCEQNLNHDAMYWYRQDPGQGLRLIYYSQIVNDFQKGDIAEGYSVSREKKESFPLTVTSAQKNPTAFYLCASTTLIGQGNAKNIQYFGAGTRLSVL.

This clone was observed once. CDR3 residues: CASSEYGGGSTDTQYF. The CDR3 DNA sequence: TGCGCCAGCAGTGAGTACGGCGGGGGGAGCACAGATACGCAGTATTTT. The genes are TRBV10-1 and TRBJ2-3; 8 bases agree with TRBD2. The germline CDR1 and CDR2 sequences are WNHNN and SYGVQD (reference sequence). This CDR3 comprises 16 residues. V was pared by 1 base and J by 0 bases, with 3 bases of the junction left unmatched.

CDR3 in amino acids: CAWTKLESDTQYF. Here the CDR3 DNA reads TGTGCCTGGACCAAACTAGAGTCAGATACGCAGTATTTT. The V and J genes are TRBV30 and TRBJ2-3, with a possible D match to TRBD2 (5 bases). The CDR3 consists of 13 residues. V was pared by 4 bases and J by 4 bases, with 12 bases between. Germline V gene data show CDR1 as GTSNPN and CDR2 as SVGIG (reference sequence).

There are a few counts of this clone. The chain carries TRBV5-1 and TRBJ2-5; tentatively, D is TRBD2 (5 bases). Germline CDR1 is SGHRS and CDR2 is YFSETQ. Trimming cost V 2 bases and J 7 bases, with 12 bases left between them. CDR3 length equals 13 residues. CDR3 residues: CASSFRDRGTQYF. The CDR3 DNA reads as TGCGCCAGCAGCTTCCGGGATCGTGGGACCCAGTACTTC. The whole variable domain, filled in from reference TRBV5-1 and TRBJ2-5, reads KAGVTQTPRYLIKTRGQQVTLSCSPISGHRSVSWYQQTPGQGLQFLFEYFSETQRNKGNFPGRFSGRQFSNSRSEMNVSTLELGDSALYLCASSFRDRGTQYFGPGTRLLVL.

This clone has only one observation. V and J are TRBV5-1 and TRBJ2-7; 8 bases line up with TRBD1. Germline trimming cut 0 bases from V and 5 bases from J; bases unmatched to any gene: 4. Germline values: CDR1 SGHRS, CDR2 YFSETQ. The CDR3 contains 14 residues. CDR3 DNA: TGCGCCAGCAGCTTGGTGGCAGGGGGCGACGAGCAGTACTTC. Protein sequence: CASSLVAGGDEQYF.

The CDR3 DNA reads as TGTGCCAGTAGTAGCTCAGGGGGAAGGGTCAATCAGCCCCAGCATTTT. The encoded protein is CASSSSGGRVNQPQHF. This chain connects TRBV19 to TRBJ1-5; the match to TRBD1 covers 7 bases. V shed 4 bases and J 3 bases; nucleotides not matched to a gene: 9. The CDR3 is 16 residues long. Looked up from germline, CDR1 is LNHDA and CDR2 is SQIVND (reference sequence).

This clone was recorded only once. The rearrangement joins TRBV20-1 to TRBJ2-5, with TRBD1 matching 7 bases. This CDR3 has 13 amino acids. The ends lost 3 bases at V and 5 bases at J; junction bases unmatched: 6. Per germline, CDR1 DFQATT and CDR2 SNEGSKA (reference sequence). CDR3 nucleotides: TGCAGTGCTAGTTGGGACAGCATGGAGACCCAGTACTTC. Translated: CSASWDSMETQYF.

This clone was picked up a small number of times. The chain joins TRBV24-1 to TRBJ2-7; weak D call: TRBD1 (6 bases). Germline V gives CDR1 KGHDR, CDR2 SFDVKD. This CDR3 contains 12 residues. The V end was cut by 5 bases, the J end by 7 bases, with 11 bases between. The CDR3 DNA follows: TGTGCCACCAGTGTCAGGGGTGGGGAGCAGTACTTC. This sequence encodes CATSVRGGEQYF.

This clone has a handful of counts. The chain links TRBV7-2 to TRBJ2-1; 8 positions match TRBD2. Trimming removed 1 base from V and 6 bases from J; junction bases left unmatched: 11. CDR3 length equals 17 residues. Germline values: CDR1 SGHTA, CDR2 FQGNSA. In DNA form, the CDR3 reads TGTGCCAGCAGCTTAGGCTGGACTAGCAGGAGGTCCAATGAGCAGTTCTTC. Protein: CASSLGWTSRRSNEQFF.

This clone was seen a handful of times. The chain couples TRBV2 to TRBJ1-5, with 7 bases fitting TRBD1. CDR1 is SNHLY, CDR2 FYNNEI, per germline. This CDR3 contains 15 residues. With 3 bases clipped from V and 4 bases from J, the junction kept 6 bases outside the gene matches. The CDR3 region has the DNA TGTGCCAGCAGTGAGACAGGGATAGCAAATCAGCCCCAGCATTTT. Translation gives CASSETGIANQPQHF. The complete variable domain, with remaining parts taken from reference TRBV2 and TRBJ1-5, reads EPEVTQTPSHQVTQMGQEVILRCVPISNHLYFYWYRQILGQKVEFLVSFYNNEISEKSEIFDDQFSVERPDGSNFTLKIRSTKLEDSAMYFCASSETGIANQPQHFGDGTRLSIL.

This clone was picked up one time. The CDR3 DNA follows: TGTGCCACCAGTGATCCCGGGGAGGGTGAGACCTACGAGCAGTACTTC. Protein sequence: CATSDPGEGETYEQYF. The chain recombines TRBV24-1 with TRBJ2-7; 7 positions match TRBD2. V shed 3 bases and J 2 bases; nucleotides not matched to a gene: 9. The CDR3 sequence is 16 residues long. Germline V CDR1 and CDR2: KGHDR, SFDVKD.

The chain combines TRBV19 with TRBJ2-3; maybe TRBD1 (6 bases). This CDR3 has 16 residues. V lost 5 bases and J 0 bases, leaving 15 bases between the germline ends. Germline loops: CDR1 LNHDA, CDR2 SQIVND (reference sequence). Written as DNA, the CDR3 is TGTGCCAGTAGTGCGGCCGGGACACAAAGCACAGATACGCAGTATTTT. It translates to CASSAAGTQSTDTQYF.

The chain uses TRBV6-5 and TRBJ1-5, with TRBD1 matching 7 bases. The ends lost 10 bases at V and 1 base at J; junction bases unmatched: 7. The CDR3 spans 14 residues. Germline loops: CDR1 MNHEY, CDR2 SVGAGI. The DNA of the CDR3 is TGTGCCACAAACCGGGACAGAAGCAATCAGCCCCAGCATTTT. Protein sequence: CATNRDRSNQPQHF.

V is TRBV19 and J is TRBJ1-5, with D possibly matching TRBD1 (6 bases). This CDR3 comprises 15 residues. Germline V gene data show CDR1 as LNHDA and CDR2 as SQIVND (reference sequence). Trimming pared 3 bases from V and 3 bases from J, leaving 12 bases between. The DNA for the CDR3 is TGTGCCAGTAGTATCGGGGGGCATCTCAATCAGCCCCAGCATTTT. Amino acids: CASSIGGHLNQPQHF. The whole variable domain, remainder taken from reference TRBV19 and TRBJ1-5, is DGGITQSPKYLFRKEGQNVTLSCEQNLNHDAMYWYRQDPGQGLRLIYYSQIVNDFQKGDIAEGYSVSREKKESFPLTVTSAQKNPTAFYLCASSIGGHLNQPQHFGDGTRLSIL.

The chain links TRBV14 to TRBJ2-2; 12 bases are a match to TRBD2. The germline CDR1 and CDR2 sequences are SGHDN and FVKESK. After removal of 4 bases from V and 2 bases from J, the junction contained 17 bases not matched to a gene. The length of the CDR3 is 21 residues. The CDR3 protein is CASSPDPGLAGYWGNTGELFF. CDR3 bases: TGTGCCAGCAGCCCCGACCCGGGACTAGCGGGTTATTGGGGCAACACCGGGGAGCTGTTTTTT.

The V gene is TRBV9, the J gene TRBJ2-2; no reliable D call. V shed 0 bases and J shed 8 bases, with 11 bases lying between them. CDR3 length: 14 residues. Germline V gives CDR1 SGDLS, CDR2 YYNGEE. The CDR3 is CASSVDLKAGELFF. The CDR3 nucleotides read TGTGCCAGCAGCGTAGATTTGAAAGCTGGGGAGCTGTTTTTT.